This T cell receptor beta chain originates from a study of control samples from healthy donors and cancer patients. CDR1 SGHAT and CDR2 FQNNGV come from the germline V gene. The CDR3 runs 15 residues. Trimming cost V 3 bases and J 3 bases, with 11 bases left between them. Sequencing was performed with immunoSEQ multiplex PCR; in TCRdb, only in-frame clones are kept and a portion is missing. Here the sample spans around 53,000 clones, approximately 86% being singletons. This clone showed up just once. The sequencing input was PBMCs. The sequence was collected from a woman aged 45-65 years with lung cancer. The chain uses TRBV11-2 and TRBJ1-4, with D perhaps TRBD1 (5 bases). The CDR3 reads CASSLAGQANEKLFF. The CDR3 nucleotides read TGTGCCAGCAGCTTGGCGGGGCAGGCTAATGAAAAACTGTTTTTT.